This TCR beta chain was documented in a study of blood T cell repertoires in COVID-19. The CDR3 has 13 residues. Trimming left V 6 bases short and J 2 bases short, with 10 bases between. Authors' methods: For nucleated cells, counts were estimated from reference gene primer amplification. Clones were sequenced by immunoSEQ multiplex PCR, and TCRdb holds only the in-frame ones, with some missing. V, J and clone size derive from that table, while D and trimming were established from the DNA sequence. This sample has 150,000 or so clones; roughly 84% occur once, and the top ten carry roughly 15%. Enrolled through a virtual design, the participants were between about 18 and 100 years of age and came from roughly 22 US areas. Participants were placed into cohorts based on the clinical history they reported.

V is TRBV12-3 or TRBV12-4 and J is TRBJ1-2; tentatively, D is TRBD1 (6 bases). The material sequenced was PBMCs or T cells enriched from blood (not recorded which). The source of this sequence is a man between 45 and 60 years old who had recovered from COVID-19. CDR3 sequence (DNA): TGTGCCAGCAGCCCGGACAGAAACTATGGCTACACCTTC. Protein product: CASSPDRNYGYTF.